What follows describes a single TCR beta chain. Sequencing used immunoSEQ multiplex PCR; TCRdb keeps in-frame clones, though not all of them. The repertoire holds 80,000 to 95,000 clones, with around 90% as singletons. The CDR3 is 20 residues long. J was trimmed by 1 base and V by 3 bases; bases with no gene match: 12. Germline CDR1 GTSNPN, CDR2 SVGIG (reference sequence). The sample belongs to a study of technical replicates of blood from several donors. The sample was T cells isolated from PBMCs. The TCR sequence derives from a human donor in good health. The rearrangement joins TRBV30 to TRBJ2-2; 15 nucleotides match TRBD2. CDR3 bases: TGTGCCTGGAGCCGCGGACTAGCGGGAGGGTATGGAGAGAACACCGGGGAGCTGTTTTTT. It is translated as CAWSRGLAGGYGENTGELFF.